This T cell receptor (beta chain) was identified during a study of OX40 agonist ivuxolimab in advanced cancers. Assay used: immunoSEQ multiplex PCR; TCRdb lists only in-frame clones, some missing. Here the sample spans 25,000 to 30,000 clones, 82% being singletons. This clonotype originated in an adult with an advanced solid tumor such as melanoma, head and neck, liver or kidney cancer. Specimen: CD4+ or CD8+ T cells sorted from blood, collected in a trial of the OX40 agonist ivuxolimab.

CDR3 sequence reads: CASSPPLRVQGNYGAFF. The CDR3 bases are TGCGCCAGCAGCCCCCCCCTCCGGGTCCAGGGTAATTATGGTGCTTTCTTT. The chain links TRBV4-1 to TRBJ1-1, with a possible D match to TRBD1 (5 bases). The CDR3 extends over 17 amino acids. The V end was cut by 4 bases, the J end by 11 bases, with 29 bases between. CDR1 and CDR2 from the germline V gene are MGHRA and YSYEKL.